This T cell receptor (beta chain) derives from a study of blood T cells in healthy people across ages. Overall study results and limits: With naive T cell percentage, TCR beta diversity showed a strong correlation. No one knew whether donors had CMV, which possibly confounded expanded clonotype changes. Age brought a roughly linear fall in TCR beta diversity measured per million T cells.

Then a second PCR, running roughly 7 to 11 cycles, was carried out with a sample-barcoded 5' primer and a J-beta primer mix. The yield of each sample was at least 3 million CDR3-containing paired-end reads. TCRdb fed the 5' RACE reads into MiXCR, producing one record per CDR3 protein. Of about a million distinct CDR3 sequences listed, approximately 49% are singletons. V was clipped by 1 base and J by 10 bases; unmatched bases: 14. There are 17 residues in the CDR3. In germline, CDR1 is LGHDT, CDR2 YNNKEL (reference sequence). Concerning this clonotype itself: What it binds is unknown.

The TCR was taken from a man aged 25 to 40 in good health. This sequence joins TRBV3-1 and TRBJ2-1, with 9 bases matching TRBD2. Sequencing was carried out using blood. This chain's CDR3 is CASSQGPASGVTREQFF. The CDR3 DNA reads TGTGCCAGCAGCCAAGGACCGGCTAGCGGGGTGACGAGGGAGCAGTTCTTC.